One and the same sample provided the 5 T cell receptor beta chains below, sequenced in a study of blood T cells in healthy people across ages. A second roughly 6 to 12 cycle PCR used barcoded and J-beta primers. TCRdb reanalysed the 5' RACE reads using MiXCR and keeps one entry per CDR3 protein. The table has about 670,000 distinct CDR3 sequences, around 50% seen once. Input material: blood. These receptor sequences come from an elderly woman in good health.

The genes are TRBV27 and TRBJ1-5, with D unresolved. There are 14 residues in the CDR3. CDR1 and CDR2 (germline): MNHEY, SMNVEV (reference sequence). Trimming took off 3 bases at V and 9 bases at J, with 15 bases between the two ends. In nucleotides, the CDR3 is TGTGCCAGCAGTTTTGCCGGGAAAGGTGGGCCCCAGCATTTT. It translates to CASSFAGKGGPQHF.

The CDR3 bases are TGCGCCAGCAGTCAAGGAATGTACGAGCAGTACTTC. Its translation is CASSQGMYEQYF. The chain is built from TRBV23-1 and TRBJ2-7; D gene ambiguous. TRBV23-1 is an ORF, and what it does is uncertain. The CDR3 length is 12 residues. V lost 2 bases and J lost 4, with 6 bases in between.

This clonotype has a count of ten or more. This rearrangement joins TRBV4-1 to TRBJ1-6, with 8 bases identical to TRBD1. Germline-derived CDR1 and CDR2 are MGHRA and YSYEKL. Trimming removed 1 base from V and 9 bases from J; junction bases left unmatched: 2. CDR3 length equals 14 residues. The CDR3 loop reads CASSQAGGGSPLHF. DNA of the CDR3: TGCGCCAGCAGCCAAGCAGGGGGCGGTTCACCCCTCCACTTT.

The V call is TRBV7-2, the J call TRBJ1-2; the match to TRBD1 covers 9 bases. The V gene's germline CDR1 is SGHTA and CDR2 FQGNSA. V lost 7 bases, J lost 0 bases, and 9 bases stayed unmatched. This CDR3 is built from 16 residues. CDR3 in amino acids: CASTRTGAIANYGYTF. For the CDR3, the DNA is TGTGCCAGCACTAGGACAGGGGCCATAGCTAACTATGGCTACACCTTC.

About this clonotype: The junction and the germline gene differ at one end; a read error may be behind it. The rearrangement links TRBV28 to TRBJ2-7; 8 nucleotides match TRBD2. The CDR3 runs 16 residues. Germline V lookup: CDR1 MDHEN, CDR2 SYDVKM. This CDR3 is CASSSQTSAFSCEQYF. The CDR3 nucleotides read TGTGCCAGCAGTTCCCAGACTAGCGCCTTCTCCTGCGAGCAGTACTTC.